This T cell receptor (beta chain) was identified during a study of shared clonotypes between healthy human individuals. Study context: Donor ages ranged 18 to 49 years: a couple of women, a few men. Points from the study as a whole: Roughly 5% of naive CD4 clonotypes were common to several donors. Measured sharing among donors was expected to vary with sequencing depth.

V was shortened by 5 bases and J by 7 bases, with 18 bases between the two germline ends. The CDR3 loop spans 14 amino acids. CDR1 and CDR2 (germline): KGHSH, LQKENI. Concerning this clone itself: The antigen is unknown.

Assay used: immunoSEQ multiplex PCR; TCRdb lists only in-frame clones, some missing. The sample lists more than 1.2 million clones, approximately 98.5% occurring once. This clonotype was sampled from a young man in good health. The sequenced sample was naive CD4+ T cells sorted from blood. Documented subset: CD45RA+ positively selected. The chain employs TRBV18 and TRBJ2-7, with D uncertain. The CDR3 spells CASSSQVRLWEQYF. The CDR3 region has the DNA TGTGCCAGCTCATCCCAGGTCCGCTTATGGGAGCAGTACTTC.